This T cell receptor beta chain appears in the sequencing data of a study of blood T cell repertoires in COVID-19. Study as a whole: PBMCs, B-cell-depleted T cells, or T cells were the source of the cDNA or gDNA that made up the material.

Participants were aged roughly 18 to 89 years from roughly 25 US areas. Clinical history reported by participants formed the basis on which cohorts were assigned. Under the authors' procedure: Reference gene primers were amplified, and this amplification served to estimate nucleated cell counts. Sequenced by immunoSEQ multiplex PCR; TCRdb stores in-frame clones only, minus some. From that table come the V and J calls and clone size; the DNA was used to work out D and trimming. Altogether about 140,000 clones are present, approximately 79% being singletons, with the ten largest covering roughly 2.9%. With regard to this clone: Other nucleotide sequences in the sample specify the same CDR3.

Sequencing was performed on PBMCs or T cells enriched from blood (not recorded which). This clonotype originated in a woman aged 45-65 years who had recovered from COVID-19.

In DNA, the CDR3 is TGTGCCTGGAGTGTATTGGCTAGCGGGGTGTCCTCCTACAATGAGCAGTTCTTC. It translates to CAWSVLASGVSSYNEQFF. This chain connects TRBV30 to TRBJ2-1; 9 positions match TRBD2. The ends lost 0 bases at V and 0 bases at J; junction bases unmatched: 9. The CDR3 is 18 amino acids. The germline gives CDR1 GTSNPN, CDR2 SVGIG (reference sequence).